This T cell receptor (beta chain) was identified in a study of blood T cell repertoires in COVID-19. Overall study context: PBMCs, B-cell-depleted T cells, or T cells provided the cDNA or gDNA that made up the material.

This CDR3 spans 14 amino acids. The germline V gene encodes CDR1 SGDLS and CDR2 YYNGEE. Unmatched junction bases numbered 6, after V lost 3 bases and J lost 5 bases. Source study methods: Amplification from reference gene primers served as the basis for estimated nucleated cell counts. Measured with immunoSEQ multiplex PCR; TCRdb has only the in-frame clones, and not every one. D and trimming were read from the DNA, whereas the V and J calls and clone size are those reported in that table. Found here are around 300,000 clones, about 89% of them singletons; the top ten hold 0.85% to 1%. Material for sequencing was peripheral blood. The chain combines TRBV9 with TRBJ2-5; 8 bases match TRBD2. This TCR was sampled from a middle-aged woman who had recovered from COVID-19. CDR3 DNA sequence: TGTGCCAGCAGCGCCGGGAGGGCCCGGGAGACCCAGTACTTC. This translates into CASSAGRARETQYF. Variable domain in full (rest from reference TRBV9 and TRBJ2-5): DSGVTQTPKHLITATGQRVTLRCSPRSGDLSVYWYQQSLDQGLQFLIQYYNGEERAKGNILERFSAQQFPDLHSELNLSSLELGDSALYFCASSAGRARETQYFGPGTRLLVL.